This T cell receptor (beta chain) was sequenced during a study of graft-versus-host responses after intestinal transplantation. Overall study context: Tacrolimus plus steroids were given to all recipients for 2 to 4 years, preceded by anti-thymocyte globulin induction.

Data came from immunoSEQ multiplex PCR; TCRdb stores just in-frame clones and leaves some out. The sample carries about 97,000 clones, 75% to 95% recorded once. J was trimmed by 7 bases and V by 6 bases; bases with no gene match: 8. The germline V gene encodes CDR1 MNHNS and CDR2 SASEGT. The CDR3 contains 14 residues. J is TRBJ1-1 and V is TRBV6-1, with 10 positions matching TRBD1. The sequence came from a human patient who received an intestinal transplant, so some T cells may come from the graft donor. Sequenced material: PBMCs, taken 450 to 460 days after intestinal transplant. The CDR3 coding sequence is TGTGCCAGCAGGGGCCGACAGGGGGCGAGTGAAGCTTTCTTT. This encodes CASRGRQGASEAFF.